The T cell receptor beta chain under discussion was sequenced for a study of blood T cell repertoires in COVID-19. Turning to the study itself: From the United States, Italy and Spain came samples of acute and convalescent COVID-19.

V lost 5 bases to trimming and J lost 4 bases, with 9 bases between them. Germline lookup yields CDR1 SGHVS and CDR2 FQNEAQ. The CDR3 has 13 residues. The data were produced by immunoSEQ multiplex PCR, yet TCRdb's version contains in-frame clones alone and is incomplete. Of approximately 40,000 clones in the sample, 85% to 90% were seen once. The chain uses TRBV7-8 and TRBJ1-5; possibly TRBD1 for D (5 bases). The sequenced sample consisted of peripheral blood. This TCR was recovered from a man aged 45 to 65 in a cohort sampled during active COVID-19. DNA of the CDR3: TGTGCCAGCAGCCAATCAGGGAATCAGCCCCAGCATTTT. It specifies CASSQSGNQPQHF.